These 21 T cell receptor beta chains originate from one sample sequenced in a study of vaccination effects on CD4 cells after COVID-19. Repertoires were generated with immunoSEQ multiplex PCR, while TCRdb's copy carries only in-frame clones and drops some. The table has around 45,000 clones, roughly 79% seen once; the top ten hold 10% to 12%. Sequencing followed a ViraFEST assay step that expanded antigen-specific CD4+ T cells with viral peptide pools. The culture ran for around 10 days before CD4+ T cells were isolated. Recipients of the vaccine had no prior SARS-CoV-2 infection and negative nucleocapsid antibodies. Antigens of these TCRs are unknown. This sample comprised CD4+ T cells from PBMCs cultured with SARS-CoV-2 spike peptides, obtained before COVID-19 vaccination. The receptors stem from a human donor who received a COVID-19 vaccine.

The chain links TRBV20-1 to TRBJ2-1, with D unclear. The germline V gene has CDR1 DFQATT and CDR2 SNEGSKA (reference sequence). The CDR3 covers 11 residues. V was clipped by 4 bases and J by 0 bases, with 1 base between them. CDR3 sequence: CSANSYNEQFF. The CDR3 coding sequence is TGCAGTGCTAACTCCTACAATGAGCAGTTCTTC.

This rearrangement joins TRBV7-2 to TRBJ1-2, with 9 bases aligning to TRBD1. Germline CDR1 reads SGHTA; CDR2 reads FQGNSA. The V gene end was trimmed by 4 bases and the J gene end by 3 bases; junction bases not matched to a gene: 18. CDR3 length: 19 amino acids. As DNA, the CDR3 is TGTGCCAGCAGCTCCAATTGGAGTCGAAGGCGGACAGGGGACTATGGCTACACCTTC. Translated: CASSSNWSRRRTGDYGYTF.

This sequence joins TRBV6-5 and TRBJ2-2; 8 nucleotides agree with TRBD2. The CDR3 totals 14 residues. Per germline, CDR1 MNHEY and CDR2 SVGAGI. V trimming: 10 bases; J trimming: 3 bases; junction bases outside the gene matches: 7. The CDR3 loop is CATSRGDYTGELFF. For the CDR3, the DNA is TGTGCCACCTCGCGGGGGGACTACACCGGGGAGCTGTTTTTT.

This sequence joins TRBV5-1 and TRBJ2-3; possibly TRBD1 or TRBD2 for D (6 bases each). The CDR3 contains 14 residues. V was cut by 7 bases and J by 0 bases, with 12 bases left in between. Germline lookup yields CDR1 SGHRS and CDR2 YFSETQ. CDR3 loop: CASRGGTSTDTQYF. The CDR3 DNA sequence: TGCGCCAGCCGAGGGGGGACTAGCACAGATACGCAGTATTTT.

This chain joins TRBV28 and TRBJ1-5; the D is unclear. The germline gives CDR1 MDHEN, CDR2 SYDVKM. Trimming pared 8 bases from V and 4 bases from J, leaving 9 bases between. The CDR3 is 12 amino acids. For the CDR3, the DNA is TGTGCCAGCGAAACAGCGAATCAGCCCCAGCATTTT. Translation gives CASETANQPQHF.

The DNA of the CDR3 is TGCGCCAGCAGTGAGTACGGCAGGACGGGTCCCCAAGAGACCCAGTACTTC. Translating gives CASSEYGRTGPQETQYF. The chain recombines TRBV10-2 with TRBJ2-5; no firm D call. The CDR3 spans 17 residues. In germline, CDR1 is WSHSY, CDR2 SAAADI. Trimming shortened V by 1 base and J by 1 base, and 16 bases separated the two germline ends.

The chain has TRBV5-1 and TRBJ1-2; D is ambiguous. The germline CDR1 and CDR2 sequences are SGHRS and YFSETQ. The CDR3 extends over 13 amino acids. Trimming took off 3 bases at V and 0 bases at J, with 6 bases between the two ends. The DNA of the CDR3 is TGCGCCAGCAGCTCATACTCTAACTATGGCTACACCTTC. Translating gives CASSSYSNYGYTF.

The J gene is TRBJ1-5, the V gene TRBV19, with D unclear. With 4 bases removed from V and 0 bases from J, the gap between germline ends came to 10 bases. CDR3 length: 15 amino acids. Germline V gene sequence: CDR1 LNHDA, CDR2 SQIVND (reference sequence). CDR3 DNA sequence: TGTGCCAGTAGTAAAGCTGTCTATAGCAATCAGCCCCAGCATTTT. It translates to CASSKAVYSNQPQHF.

The chain links TRBV6-5 to TRBJ2-6; D ambiguous. The CDR3 consists of 15 residues. Trimming cost V 5 bases and J 4 bases, with 12 bases left between them. CDR1 is MNHEY and CDR2 is SVGAGI in the germline V gene. The CDR3 is CASSRTGAGANVLTF. The CDR3 nucleotides read TGTGCCAGCAGTCGGACGGGTGCGGGGGCCAACGTCCTGACTTTC.

J is TRBJ2-7 and V is TRBV24-1, with TRBD1 matching over 10 bases. Germline lookup yields CDR1 KGHDR and CDR2 SFDVKD. J gave up 2 bases and V 5 bases, and 11 bases lay outside the gene matches. This CDR3 is built from 17 residues. CDR3 sequence reads: CATSVRDRGGKAYEQYV. DNA of the CDR3: TGTGCCACCAGTGTTAGGGACAGGGGAGGAAAGGCCTACGAGCAGTACGTC.

This clone was seen more than once but under ten times. V and J are TRBV19 and TRBJ2-1; the D is unclear. The germline gives CDR1 LNHDA, CDR2 SQIVND (reference sequence). Trimming pared 6 bases from V and 8 bases from J, leaving 14 bases between. This CDR3 comprises 13 residues. CDR3 loop: CASSLPPTDEQFF. CDR3 nucleotide sequence: TGTGCCAGTAGCCTACCGCCCACGGATGAGCAGTTCTTC.

The chain carries TRBV21-1 and TRBJ2-2; TRBD1, the table's D call, was not compared with the DNA. TRBV21-1 is a listed pseudogene. The CDR3 is made up of 13 amino acids. The CDR3 spells CASGVSLSGSLFF. The CDR3 nucleotides are TGTGCCAGCGGGGTGTCTCTATCAGGGTCGCTGTTTTTT.

The chain is built from TRBV3-1 (or the pseudogene TRBV3-2) and TRBJ1-2; D unresolved. This CDR3 comprises 14 residues. The germline gives CDR1 LGHDT, CDR2 YNNKEL (reference sequence). V lost 0 bases to trimming and J lost 2 bases, with 7 bases between them. CDR3 sequence reads: CASSQEIHNYGYTF. CDR3 DNA: TGTGCCAGCAGCCAAGAGATTCACAACTATGGCTACACCTTC.

The rearrangement uses TRBV7-9 and TRBJ1-3; the match to TRBD1 covers 7 bases. V shed 2 bases, J shed 3 bases, and the junction held 7 bases outside the gene matches. Germline V gene sequence: CDR1 SEHNR, CDR2 FQNEAQ (reference sequence). CDR3 length: 16 residues. The CDR3 region has the DNA TGTGCCAGCAGCTTAAGGGAGGGGGCGCTTGGAAACACCATATATTTT. This translates into CASSLREGALGNTIYF.

The genes are TRBV4-3 and TRBJ1-3, with 9 bases aligning to TRBD1. With V trimmed by 2 bases and J by 3 bases, 5 bases remained unmatched. This CDR3 contains 16 residues. Germline assignment: CDR1 LGHNA and CDR2 YSLEER. This chain's CDR3 is CASSQTTGGYGNTIYF. DNA for the CDR3: TGCGCCAGCAGCCAAACGACAGGGGGATATGGAAACACCATATATTTT.

The V gene is TRBV14, the J gene TRBJ2-3; no reliable D call. The germline V and J ends were trimmed by 0 bases and 0 bases, with 7 bases remaining between them. CDR3 length: 15 amino acids. Germline V gene lookup returns CDR1 SGHDN and CDR2 FVKESK. The CDR3 sequence: CASSQDGYSTDTQYF. The CDR3 DNA reads TGTGCCAGCAGCCAAGATGGGTATAGCACAGATACGCAGTATTTT.

The chain joins TRBV10-1 to TRBJ2-2; no reliable D call. This CDR3 comprises 14 residues. Germline V CDR1 and CDR2: WNHNN, SYGVQD (reference sequence). The ends were cut back, 7 bases at V and 1 base at J, with 10 bases in the middle. CDR3 protein: CASTDSKNTGELFF. The CDR3, as DNA: TGCGCCAGCACTGACTCAAAGAACACCGGGGAGCTGTTTTTT.

V is TRBV7-2 and J is TRBJ2-1, with 11 bases aligning to TRBD2. V was pared by 2 bases and J by 9 bases, with 9 bases of the junction left unmatched. Germline V lookup: CDR1 SGHTA, CDR2 FQGNSA. CDR3 size: 16 residues. The chain's CDR3 is CASSLTIAGGRLEQFF. Written as DNA, the CDR3 is TGTGCCAGCAGCTTAACTATAGCGGGGGGGCGGCTTGAGCAGTTCTTC.

The chain carries TRBV5-1 and TRBJ1-2; D may be TRBD1 (5 bases). The germline V and J ends were trimmed by 1 base and 2 bases, with 9 bases remaining between them. The CDR3 totals 14 residues. The V gene's germline CDR1 is SGHRS and CDR2 YFSETQ. DNA for the CDR3: TGCGCCAGCAGCTTGTCCGGGGCCAACTATGGCTACACCTTC. Its translation: CASSLSGANYGYTF.

This clone has a handful of counts. V and J are TRBV12-3 or TRBV12-4 and TRBJ2-2; possible D gene TRBD1, 6 bases. The length of the CDR3 is 13 residues. V was trimmed by 7 bases and J by 0 bases, leaving 6 bases between them. The CDR3 is CASNRANTGELFF. The CDR3 DNA reads as TGTGCCAGCAACAGGGCGAACACCGGGGAGCTGTTTTTT.

The chain links TRBV7-2 to TRBJ2-5; 8 bases are a match to TRBD2. The CDR3 extends over 14 amino acids. Germline V gene sequence: CDR1 SGHTA, CDR2 FQGNSA. V shed 3 bases and J 5 bases; nucleotides not matched to a gene: 5. CDR3 sequence: CASSFPGGAETQYF. CDR3 in DNA: TGTGCCAGCAGCTTCCCGGGGGGGGCCGAGACCCAGTACTTC.